The 30 T cell receptor beta chains given below trace back to one sample, sequenced in a study of beta chain features in type 1 diabetes. Study findings and constraints: Within each of all four CD4+ subsets, Type 1 diabetes patients had TCRB CDR3s that were moderately but significantly shorter.

Antigens for these TCRs are unknown. Of the isolated RNA, all was reverse transcribed, and so the sequenced material was expressed TCRB transcripts. Method: immunoSEQ multiplex PCR; TCRdb's copy keeps in-frame clones and lacks some. The repertoire includes around 310,000 clones, roughly 14% of them detected once, and roughly 0.015% sits in the top ten. Sample: naive CD4+ T cells from blood. Every receptor here comes from a woman aged 18-35 years with type 1 diabetes.

The table lists this clone with a few counts. The genes are TRBV14 and TRBJ2-7; no firm D call. This CDR3 has 14 amino acids. Deletions cut 0 bases from V and 0 bases from J, with 6 bases between. CDR1 and CDR2 (germline): SGHDN, FVKESK. The CDR3 is CASSQEWASYEQYF. CDR3 DNA: TGTGCCAGCAGCCAAGAATGGGCCTCCTACGAGCAGTACTTC. The complete variable domain, with remaining parts taken from reference TRBV14 and TRBJ2-7, reads EAGVTQFPSHSVIEKGQTVTLRCDPISGHDNLYWYRRVMGKEIKFLLHFVKESKQDESGMPNNRFLAERTGGTYSTLKVQPAELEDSGVYFCASSQEWASYEQYFGPGTRLTVT.

This clone was observed a few times. The chain joins TRBV5-1 to TRBJ1-2, with 9 nucleotides matching TRBD1. There are 15 residues in the CDR3. Trimming cost V 4 bases and J 3 bases; bases outside gene matches: 7. The germline gives CDR1 SGHRS, CDR2 YFSETQ. For the CDR3, the DNA is TGCGCCAGCAGCCTGTGGACAGGGGACGACTATGGCTACACCTTC. It specifies CASSLWTGDDYGYTF.

This clone was counted only a few times. V usage is TRBV29-1 and J usage is TRBJ1-2; D remains ambiguous. Per germline, CDR1 SQVTM and CDR2 ANQGSEA. This CDR3 region has 13 residues. Trimming removed 0 bases from V and 4 bases from J, with 9 bases in between. In DNA form, the CDR3 reads TGCAGCGTTGAAGATAGGCGGTCCTATGGCTACACCTTC. Protein product: CSVEDRRSYGYTF.

This clone appeared a few times. This chain joins TRBV30 and TRBJ2-6, with 7 positions matching TRBD2. CDR1 is GTSNPN and CDR2 is SVGIG in the germline V gene (reference sequence). V was clipped by 0 bases and J by 0 bases; unmatched bases: 11. This CDR3 is 19 amino acids long. In nucleotides, the CDR3 is TGTGCCTGGAGTGTTGGGGCGGGGAGGGTCCTCTCTGGGGCCAACGTCCTGACTTTC. It is translated as CAWSVGAGRVLSGANVLTF. Drawing the rest from reference TRBV30 and TRBJ2-6, the complete variable domain is SQTIHQWPATLVQPVGSPLSLECTVEGTSNPNLYWYRQAAGRGLQLLFYSVGIGQISSEVPQNLSASRPQDRQFILSSKKLLLSDSGFYLCAWSVGAGRVLSGANVLTFGAGSRLTVL.

This clone has only a few counts. This chain uses TRBV18 with TRBJ1-1, with 7 bases that match TRBD1. Trimming took 6 bases from V and 10 from J; bases not matched to a gene: 11. Germline values: CDR1 KGHSH, CDR2 LQKENI. This CDR3 comprises 13 residues. The CDR3 is CASSQTGTAGAFF. CDR3 in DNA: TGTGCCAGCTCGCAGACAGGGACGGCCGGAGCTTTCTTT.

CDR3 sequence (DNA): TGTGCCTGGGACGGACCAATTCGGACAGGGACGGCAGAGCAGTACGTC. Its translation: CAWDGPIRTGTAEQYV. V and J are TRBV30 and TRBJ2-7; 8 nucleotides match TRBD1. The ends lost 5 bases at V and 7 bases at J; junction bases unmatched: 19. Germline V gene data show CDR1 as GTSNPN and CDR2 as SVGIG (reference sequence). The CDR3 runs 16 residues.

This clone was recorded a few times. This chain joins TRBV7-9 and TRBJ1-1; perhaps TRBD1 as D (6 bases). V lost 2 bases and J 0 bases, leaving 10 bases between the germline ends. The CDR3 loop spans 15 amino acids. The germline CDR1 and CDR2 sequences are SEHNR and FQNEAQ (reference sequence). CDR3 sequence reads: CASSLYRALNTEAFF. The CDR3 DNA reads TGTGCCAGCAGCTTATACAGGGCGTTGAACACTGAAGCTTTCTTT.

This chain connects TRBV19 to TRBJ2-1, with D possibly TRBD2 on 6 matching bases. The CDR3 runs to 14 residues. V shed 1 base and J shed 10 bases, with 14 bases lying between them. CDR1 LNHDA and CDR2 SQIVND come from the germline V gene (reference sequence). The DNA for the CDR3 is TGTGCCAGTAGTATAGGCGGCCCAGCGGGCGAGCAGTTCTTC. Translation: CASSIGGPAGEQFF.

This chain connects TRBV5-1 to TRBJ2-5; D is perhaps TRBD1 (5 bases). V lost 4 bases, J lost 2 bases, and 21 bases lay in between. This CDR3 has 17 amino acids. From germline, CDR1 is SGHRS and CDR2 YFSETQ. CDR3 DNA: TGCGCCAGCAGCAACGGGCCCTCCCGACAGTTACAAGAGACCCAGTACTTC. Residues: CASSNGPSRQLQETQYF.

This clone was counted between two and nine times. This rearrangement joins TRBV2 to TRBJ2-1, with D maybe TRBD2 (6 bases). There are 15 residues in the CDR3. V lost 0 bases and J 10 bases, leaving 16 bases between the germline ends. The germline CDR1 and CDR2 sequences are SNHLY and FYNNEI. CDR3 coding DNA: TGTGCCAGCAGTGAAGCTGAGGCCGGGGCGGGAGAGCAGTTCTTC. This translates into CASSEAEAGAGEQFF.

This clone was recorded a few times. The rearrangement uses TRBV27 and TRBJ1-2; TRBD1 aligns across 9 bases. The CDR3 has 16 amino acids. Unmatched junction bases numbered 11, after V lost 5 bases and J lost 4 bases. From germline, CDR1 is MNHEY and CDR2 SMNVEV (reference sequence). The CDR3 sequence is CASSPYRDRAVYGYTF. The CDR3 DNA reads TGTGCCAGCAGTCCGTACCGGGACAGGGCGGTCTATGGCTACACCTTC.

This chain joins TRBV7-6 and TRBJ2-1; TRBD2 matches 9 bases. V dropped 3 bases and J dropped 7; count of bases not matched to a gene: 7. Germline CDR1 reads SGHVS; CDR2 reads FNYEAQ. The CDR3 contains 15 residues. In DNA form, the CDR3 reads TGTGCCAGCAGCTTCGGTAGCGGGAGATGGAATGAGCAGTTCTTC. It yields the protein CASSFGSGRWNEQFF.

The chain carries TRBV29-1 and TRBJ2-3; 11 bases are a match to TRBD2. The length of the CDR3 is 12 residues. The V and J ends lost 6 bases and 8 bases, in that order; junction bases with no gene match: 4. Germline V CDR1 and CDR2: SQVTM, ANQGSEA. The CDR3 spells CSVTSGMGTQYF. The CDR3 nucleotides are TGCAGCGTGACTAGCGGGATGGGTACGCAGTATTTT.

V is TRBV9 and J is TRBJ2-7, with 9 nucleotides matching TRBD1. This CDR3 is 16 amino acids long. Germline V lookup: CDR1 SGDLS, CDR2 YYNGEE. Trimming removed 0 bases from V and 3 bases from J; junction bases left unmatched: 7. CDR3 amino acids: CASSVADRDRDYEQYV. CDR3 bases: TGTGCCAGCAGCGTAGCTGACCGGGACAGGGACTACGAGCAGTACGTC.

This clone has at least ten counts. The chain joins TRBV29-1 to TRBJ2-7, with D unclear. The V end was cut by 4 bases, the J end by 8 bases, with 9 bases between. Germline values: CDR1 SQVTM, CDR2 ANQGSEA. The CDR3 contains 10 residues. CDR3 protein: CSVGQTQQYF. The CDR3 region has the DNA TGCAGCGTTGGCCAGACTCAGCAGTACTTC.

The chain is built from TRBV11-1 and TRBJ2-7, with a possible D match to TRBD1 (5 bases). Trimming removed 4 bases from V and 2 bases from J, with 15 bases in between. The CDR3 is made up of 15 amino acids. Germline loops: CDR1 SGHAT, CDR2 FQDESV (reference sequence). CDR3: CASSYPTERAYEQYF. DNA of the CDR3: TGTGCCAGCAGCTATCCGACAGAGCGAGCCTACGAGCAGTACTTC.

Of note for this clone: The sample has other DNA sequences that encode this CDR3 too. V is TRBV7-9 and J is TRBJ2-1; D is unclear. The CDR3 is made up of 13 amino acids. Germline values: CDR1 SEHNR, CDR2 FQNEAQ (reference sequence). The V gene lost 5 bases and the J gene lost 10 bases, with 15 bases spanning the gap. CDR3: CASSHSYNAEQFF. DNA of the CDR3: TGTGCCAGCAGCCATTCGTACAATGCCGAGCAGTTCTTC.

The chain links TRBV28 to TRBJ2-1; perhaps TRBD2 as D (6 bases). There are 13 residues in the CDR3. Per the germline V gene, CDR1 is MDHEN and CDR2 is SYDVKM. Trimming shortened V by 2 bases and J by 11 bases, and 13 bases separated the two germline ends. CDR3 in amino acids: CASSLPTRVKQFF. The CDR3 DNA reads TGTGCCAGCAGTTTACCGACTAGAGTTAAGCAGTTCTTC.

The chain recombines TRBV11-3 with TRBJ2-5, with a weak D call TRBD2 (5 bases). V was cut by 5 bases and J by 5 bases, with 12 bases left in between. CDR3 size: 13 residues. Germline V CDR1 and CDR2: SGHNT, YENEEA. This CDR3 reads CASSPEGLETQYF. In nucleotides, the CDR3 is TGTGCCAGCAGCCCAGAGGGTTTGGAGACCCAGTACTTC.

The table lists this clone with a few counts. The rearrangement links TRBV2 to TRBJ2-5; perhaps TRBD1 as D (6 bases). CDR1 and CDR2 (germline): SNHLY, FYNNEI. This CDR3 is built from 14 residues. V was pared by 1 base and J by 5 bases, with 11 bases between. The DNA of the CDR3 is TGTGCCAGCAGTGAAGGGGGGCGCGAGGAGACCCAGTACTTC. Translation: CASSEGGREETQYF.

This clone came up a few times. The CDR3 DNA follows: TGTGCCAGCAGCCCGGGGACAGCGCACACCGGGGAGCTGTTTTTT. As protein: CASSPGTAHTGELFF. This sequence joins TRBV11-3 and TRBJ2-2, with 7 bases aligning to TRBD1. V shed 5 bases and J 3 bases; nucleotides not matched to a gene: 6. CDR3 length: 15 amino acids. Germline CDR1 is SGHNT and CDR2 is YENEEA.

This clone was detected only a few times. The chain combines TRBV11-3 with TRBJ2-5; tentative D call: TRBD1 (5 bases). Per the germline V gene, CDR1 is SGHNT and CDR2 is YENEEA. Deletions cut 5 bases from V and 2 bases from J, with 12 bases between. The CDR3 sequence is 14 residues long. The CDR3 DNA reads as TGTGCCAGCAGCACGACAGACGGACAAGAGACCCAGTACTTC. Protein sequence: CASSTTDGQETQYF.

The sample holds a few counts of this clone. The chain is built from TRBV4-3 and TRBJ2-1; 10 bases align to TRBD2. This CDR3 has 17 residues. J lost 4 bases, V lost 4 bases, and 10 bases had no gene match. Germline CDR1 and CDR2: LGHNA and YSLEER. The CDR3 protein is CASSPRGLAGAYNEQFF. The CDR3 region has the DNA TGCGCCAGCAGCCCCAGGGGGCTAGCGGGGGCTTACAATGAGCAGTTCTTC.

CDR3 sequence (DNA): TGTGCCTGGAGTGACGCAGGGTGGGAAAACACCATATATTTT. Protein: CAWSDAGWENTIYF. The rearrangement links TRBV30 to TRBJ1-3, with D tentatively TRBD1 (5 bases). V dropped 1 base and J dropped 6 bases, with 13 bases sitting between them. The CDR3 runs to 14 residues. CDR1 GTSNPN and CDR2 SVGIG come from the germline V gene (reference sequence).

The rearrangement uses TRBV30 and TRBJ1-1; no firm D call. Deletions cut 0 bases from V and 0 bases from J, with 5 bases between. The CDR3 length is 13 residues. Germline CDR1 and CDR2: GTSNPN and SVGIG (reference sequence). CDR3 in amino acids: CAWSVNMNTEAFF. As DNA, the CDR3 is TGTGCCTGGAGTGTTAACATGAACACTGAAGCTTTCTTT.

V gene TRBV18 combines with J gene TRBJ2-7; D possibly corresponds to TRBD1 (5 bases). In germline, CDR1 is KGHSH, CDR2 LQKENI. The CDR3 runs 13 residues. V gave up 1 base and J gave up 6 bases, with 10 bases separating them. CDR3 protein: CASSPLGESEQYV. The CDR3 DNA reads as TGTGCCAGCTCACCACTAGGGGAAAGCGAGCAGTACGTC.

V usage is TRBV7-9 and J usage is TRBJ2-4, with 7 bases fitting TRBD2. In germline, CDR1 is SEHNR, CDR2 FQNEAQ (reference sequence). The length of the CDR3 is 14 residues. Losses at the gene ends were 5 bases for V and 8 bases for J; bases not matched to a gene: 9. As DNA, the CDR3 is TGTGCCAGCAGCCCCCGGAGCGGGATAGACATTCAGTACTTC. Protein product: CASSPRSGIDIQYF. Supplemented by reference TRBV7-9 and TRBJ2-4, the full variable domain reads DTGVSQNPRHKITKRGQNVTFRCDPISEHNRLYWYRQTLGQGPEFLTYFQNEAQLEKSRLLSDRFSAERPKGSFSTLEIQRTEQGDSAMYLCASSPRSGIDIQYFGAGTRLSVL.

This chain links TRBV28 with TRBJ1-2; unclear D gene. Germline lookup yields CDR1 MDHEN and CDR2 SYDVKM. The CDR3 loop spans 13 amino acids. The V end was cut by 4 bases, the J end by 8 bases, with 14 bases between. The CDR3: CASSSPSVGGYTF. CDR3 DNA sequence: TGTGCCAGCAGTTCCCCTAGTGTTGGGGGCTACACCTTC.

This clone occurred a few times. This chain uses TRBV5-1 with TRBJ2-7, with TRBD1 matching over 7 bases. Per germline, CDR1 SGHRS and CDR2 YFSETQ. V shed 3 bases and J 2 bases; nucleotides not matched to a gene: 11. This CDR3 spans 16 amino acids. Written as DNA, the CDR3 is TGCGCCAGCAGCTCCCAAATCGACAGGGCCACCTACGAGCAGTACTTC. Translated, it gives CASSSQIDRATYEQYF.

In this sample, this clone turned up a few times. The chain is built from TRBV30 and TRBJ1-5; D remains ambiguous. Trimming pared 2 bases from V and 7 bases from J, leaving 9 bases between. Germline V CDR1 and CDR2: GTSNPN, SVGIG (reference sequence). The CDR3 consists of 12 residues. CDR3: CAWSQSTQPQHF. The CDR3 coding sequence is TGTGCCTGGAGTCAGTCAACGCAGCCCCAGCATTTT.